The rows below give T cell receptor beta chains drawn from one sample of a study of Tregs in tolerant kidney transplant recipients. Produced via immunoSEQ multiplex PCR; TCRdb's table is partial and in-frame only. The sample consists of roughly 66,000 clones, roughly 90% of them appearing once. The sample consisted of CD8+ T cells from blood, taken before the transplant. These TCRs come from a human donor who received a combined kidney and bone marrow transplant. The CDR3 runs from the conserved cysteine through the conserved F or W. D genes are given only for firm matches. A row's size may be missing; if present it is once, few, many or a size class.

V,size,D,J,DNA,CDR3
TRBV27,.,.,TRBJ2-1,TGTGCCAGCAGCTGGACTGGAAAACACAATGAGCAGTTCTTC,CASSWTGKHNEQFF
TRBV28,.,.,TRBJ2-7,TGTGCCAGCAGCACCACAAGATACGAGCAGTACTTC,CASSTTRYEQYF
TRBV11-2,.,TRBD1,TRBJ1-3,TGTGCCAGCAGCCTTGGACAGGGGGCTGGAAACACCATATATTTT,CASSLGQGAGNTIYF
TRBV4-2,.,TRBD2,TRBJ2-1,TGTGCCAGCAGCCAATACACCGGGACTAGCGGGAGTGGTGAGCAGTTCTTC,CASSQYTGTSGSGEQFF
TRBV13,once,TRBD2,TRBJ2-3,TGTGCCAGCAGCTCCGGGACTAGCGGGAGGAGTAGGGATACGCAGTATTTT,CASSSGTSGRSRDTQYF
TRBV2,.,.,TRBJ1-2,TGTGCCAGCAGTGAGGTTACACAGTCCAACTATGGCTACACCTTC,CASSEVTQSNYGYTF
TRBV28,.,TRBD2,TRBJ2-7,TGTGCCAGCAGTTTTGGGCTAGCGGGGGGCTCTGTCGGCTCCTACGAGCAGTACTTC,CASSFGLAGGSVGSYEQYF
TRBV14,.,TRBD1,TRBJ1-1,TGTGCCAGCAGCCGCAGGGGGTATGGGGACACTGAAGCTTTCTTT,CASSRRGYGDTEAFF
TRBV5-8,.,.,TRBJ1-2,TGTGCCAGCAGCCCAGCAGGGCGCCCTAACTATGGCTACACCTTC,CASSPAGRPNYGYTF
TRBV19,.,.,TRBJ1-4,TGTGCCAGTAGTATAGCCAGAGAAAAACTGTTTTTT,CASSIAREKLFF
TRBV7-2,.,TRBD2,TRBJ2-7,TGTGCCAGCAGCTTTCTTAGCGGGAAACTCTACGAGCAGTACTTC,CASSFLSGKLYEQYF
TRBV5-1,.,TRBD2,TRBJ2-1,TGCGCCAGCAGCTTACTAGCGGGGGAGCAGTTCTTC,CASSLLAGEQFF
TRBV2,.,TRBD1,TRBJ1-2,TGTGCCAGCTCAACAGGGGGCGCCTATGGCTACACCTTC,CASSTGGAYGYTF
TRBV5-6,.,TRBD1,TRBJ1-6,TGTGCCAGCAGCTTGAACAGGGGACGGATCTTCTTCTATAATTCACCCCTCCACTTT,CASSLNRGRIFFYNSPLHF
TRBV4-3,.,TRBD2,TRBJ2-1,TGCGCCAGCAGCCAAGTTCTGACGGGAGGACACAATGAGCAGTTCTTC,CASSQVLTGGHNEQFF
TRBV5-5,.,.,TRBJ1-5,TGTGCCAGCACGACGGGGGGGTATAGCAATCAGCCCCAGCATTTT,CASTTGGYSNQPQHF
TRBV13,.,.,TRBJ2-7,TGTGCCAGCAGCTTAGGGACAATGTCCTACGAGCAGTACTTC,CASSLGTMSYEQYF
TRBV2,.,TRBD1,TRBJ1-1,TGTGCCAGCAGTGACGCTCGGGACAGGGGATACACTGAAGCTTTCTTT,CASSDARDRGYTEAFF
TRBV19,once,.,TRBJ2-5,TGTGCCAGTAGTGGGGGGTTGGAGGAGACCCAGTACTTC,CASSGGLEETQYF
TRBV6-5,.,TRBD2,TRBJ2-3,TGTGCCAGCAGTTTACTAGCGGGGGCCCACACAGATACGCAGTATTTT,CASSLLAGAHTDTQYF
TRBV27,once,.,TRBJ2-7,TGTGCCAGCAGTTTTACTAGCTCCTACGAGCAGTACTTC,CASSFTSSYEQYF
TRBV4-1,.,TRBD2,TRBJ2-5,TGCGCCAGCAGCCCCGGGGGGGCGGGGGCCTCGCAAGAGACCCAGTACTTC,CASSPGGAGASQETQYF
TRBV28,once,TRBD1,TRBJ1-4,TGTGCCAGCAGTCGGACAGGGGTAATTGTAGGAAAACTGTTTTTT,CASSRTGVIVGKLFF
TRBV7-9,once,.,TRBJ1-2,TGTGCCAGCAGCTCGGACACAAACTATGGCTACACCTTC,CASSSDTNYGYTF
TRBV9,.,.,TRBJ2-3,TGTGCCAGCAGCGTAGGTGCGGGACCCACAGATACGCAGTATTTT,CASSVGAGPTDTQYF
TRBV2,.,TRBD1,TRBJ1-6,TGTGCCAGCTCCCTCCCCGGGACAGGGGGGAATTCACCCCTCCACTTT,CASSLPGTGGNSPLHF
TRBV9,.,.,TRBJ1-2,TGTGCCAGTTCCAGGGAGGTTGGCTATGGCTACACCTTC,CASSREVGYGYTF
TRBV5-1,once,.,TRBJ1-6,TGCGCCAGCAGTCTTGGACAGAGAGAAACTTATTCCCCCCTCCACTTT,CASSLGQRETYSPLHF
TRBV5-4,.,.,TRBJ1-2,TGTGCCAGCAGCTTTGAACAGGTTAACTATGGCTACACCTTC,CASSFEQVNYGYTF
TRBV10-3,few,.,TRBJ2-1,TGTGCCATCGGGGCTAGCGAGGATGAGCAGTTCTTC,CAIGASEDEQFF
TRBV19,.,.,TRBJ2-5,TGTGCCAGTAGTTTCGGGGACAACCAAGAGACCCAGTACTTC,CASSFGDNQETQYF
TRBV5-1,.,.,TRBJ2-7,TGCGCCAGCAGCTTGACGGGGGCCTACGAGCAGTACTTC,CASSLTGAYEQYF
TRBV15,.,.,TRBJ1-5,TGTGCCACCAGCAGTACGACAGGTTGGGGCAATCAGCCCCAGCATTTT,CATSSTTGWGNQPQHF
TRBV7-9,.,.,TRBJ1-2,TGTGCCAGCAGCTTATACAGGGATGGCTACACCTTC,CASSLYRDGYTF
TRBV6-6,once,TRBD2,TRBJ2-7,TGTGCCAGCAGTACTAGCGGGAGGAACTCCTACGAGCAGTACTTC,CASSTSGRNSYEQYF
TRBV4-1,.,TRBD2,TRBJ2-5,TGCGCCAGCAGCCAATCAAGGACTAGCGGGGGGGCATTATCGGAGACCCAGTACTTC,CASSQSRTSGGALSETQYF
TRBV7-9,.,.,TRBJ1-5,TGTGCCAGCAGCTTAGATGGGTGGGGCCAGCCCCAGCATTTT,CASSLDGWGQPQHF
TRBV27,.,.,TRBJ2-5,TGTGCCAGCAGCCCTGACTACGAGACCCAGTACTTC,CASSPDYETQYF
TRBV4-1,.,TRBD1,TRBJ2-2,TGCGCCAGCAGGACCCTAGGGACAGTTGGACCAAACACCGGGGAGCTGTTTTTT,CASRTLGTVGPNTGELFF
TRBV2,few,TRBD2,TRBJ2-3,TGTGCCAGCAGGGCTAGCGGAGAGTATAGCACAGATACGCAGTATTTT,CASRASGEYSTDTQYF
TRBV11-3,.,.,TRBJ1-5,TGTGCCAGCAGCTTACGGGTCGGGAGGACTCATAGCAATCAGCCCCAGCATTTT,CASSLRVGRTHSNQPQHF
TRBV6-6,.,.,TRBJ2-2,TGTGCCAGCAGGGAGGACGGGGAGCTGTTTTTT,CASREDGELFF
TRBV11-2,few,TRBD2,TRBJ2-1,TGTGCCAGCAGCAGACTAGCGGGAGGCCCAAGCTCCTACAATGAGCAGTTCTTC,CASSRLAGGPSSYNEQFF
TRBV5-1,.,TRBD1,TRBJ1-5,TGCGCCAGCAGCTTGGCCGGGACAGGGAACGGTCAGCCCCAGCATTTT,CASSLAGTGNGQPQHF
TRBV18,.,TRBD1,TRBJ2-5,TGTGCCAGCTCACCAACAGGGGGAGGTTATGAGACCCAGTACTTC,CASSPTGGGYETQYF
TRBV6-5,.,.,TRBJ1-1,TGTGCCAGCAGTTACCGGCAGGGATGGAGCACTGAAGCTTTCTTT,CASSYRQGWSTEAFF
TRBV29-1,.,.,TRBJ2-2,TGCAGCGTTTTACTTCTAGCGAACACCGGGGAGCTGTTTTTT,CSVLLLANTGELFF
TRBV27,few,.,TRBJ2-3,TGTGCCAGCAGTTCAATACTAGTGACAGATACGCAGTATTTT,CASSSILVTDTQYF
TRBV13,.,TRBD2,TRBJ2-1,TGTGCCAGCACCTTCTCGGGGACTAGCAGATACAATGAGCAGTTCTTC,CASTFSGTSRYNEQFF
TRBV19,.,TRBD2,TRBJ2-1,TGTGCCAGTAGTCTACTAGCGGGTATCTACAATGAGCAGTTCTTC,CASSLLAGIYNEQFF
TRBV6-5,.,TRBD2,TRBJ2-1,TGTGCCAGCAGTTTCACTAGCGGGGGTGAGCAGTTCTTC,CASSFTSGGEQFF
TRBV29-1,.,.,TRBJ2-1,TGCAGCGTTGAAGGCGGGGGCCTGGGGAATGAGCAGTTCTTC,CSVEGGGLGNEQFF
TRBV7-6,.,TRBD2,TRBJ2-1,TGTGCCAGCAGCCTAGCGGGAGGAACCTACAATGAGCAGTTCTTC,CASSLAGGTYNEQFF
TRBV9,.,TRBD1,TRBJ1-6,TGTGCCAGCAGTACTACAGGGGGGGATAATTCACCCCTCCACTTT,CASSTTGGDNSPLHF